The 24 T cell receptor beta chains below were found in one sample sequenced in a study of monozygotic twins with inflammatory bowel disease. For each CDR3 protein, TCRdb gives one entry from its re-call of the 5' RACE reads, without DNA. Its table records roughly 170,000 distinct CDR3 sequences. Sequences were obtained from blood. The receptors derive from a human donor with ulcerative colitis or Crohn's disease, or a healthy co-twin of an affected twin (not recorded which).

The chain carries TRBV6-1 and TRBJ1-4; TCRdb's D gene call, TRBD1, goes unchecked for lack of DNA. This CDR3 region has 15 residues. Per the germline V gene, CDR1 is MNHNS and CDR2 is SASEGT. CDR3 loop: CASSAGTGRIEKLFF.

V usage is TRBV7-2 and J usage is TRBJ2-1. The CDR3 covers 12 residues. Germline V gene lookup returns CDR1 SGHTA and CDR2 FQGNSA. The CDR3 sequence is CASSLGANEQFF.

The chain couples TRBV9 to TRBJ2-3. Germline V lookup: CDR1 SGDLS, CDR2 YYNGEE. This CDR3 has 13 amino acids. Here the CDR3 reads CASSVDSPDTQYF. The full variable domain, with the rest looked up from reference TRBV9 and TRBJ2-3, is DSGVTQTPKHLITATGQRVTLRCSPRSGDLSVYWYQQSLDQGLQFLIQYYNGEERAKGNILERFSAQQFPDLHSELNLSSLELGDSALYFCASSVDSPDTQYFGPGTRLTVL.

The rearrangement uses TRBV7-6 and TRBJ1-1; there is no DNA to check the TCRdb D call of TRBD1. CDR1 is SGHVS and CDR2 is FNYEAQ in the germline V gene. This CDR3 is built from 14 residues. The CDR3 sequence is CASRQTGMNTEAFF.

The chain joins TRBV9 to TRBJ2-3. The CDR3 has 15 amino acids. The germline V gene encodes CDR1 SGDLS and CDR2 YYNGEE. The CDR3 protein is CASSAGRPSTDTQYF.

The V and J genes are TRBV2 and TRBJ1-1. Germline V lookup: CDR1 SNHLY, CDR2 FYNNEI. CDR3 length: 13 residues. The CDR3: CASSGPFDTEAFF.

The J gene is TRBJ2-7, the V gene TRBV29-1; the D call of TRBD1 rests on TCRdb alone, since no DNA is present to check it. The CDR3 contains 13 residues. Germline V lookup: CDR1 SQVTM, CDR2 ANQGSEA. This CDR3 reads CSVGGDGSYEQYF.

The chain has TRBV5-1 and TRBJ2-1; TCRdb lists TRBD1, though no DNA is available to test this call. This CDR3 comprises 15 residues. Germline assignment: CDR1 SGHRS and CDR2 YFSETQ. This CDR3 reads CASRGEDRGYNEQFF.

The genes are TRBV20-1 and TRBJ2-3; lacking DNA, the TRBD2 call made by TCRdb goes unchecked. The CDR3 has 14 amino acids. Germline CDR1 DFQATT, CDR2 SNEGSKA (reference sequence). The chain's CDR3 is CSALSIAGEGTQYF.

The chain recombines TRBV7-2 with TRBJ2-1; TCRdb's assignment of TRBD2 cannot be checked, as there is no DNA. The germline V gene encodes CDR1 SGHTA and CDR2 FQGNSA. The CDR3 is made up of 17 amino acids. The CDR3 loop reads CASSPGTSGKVYNEQFF.

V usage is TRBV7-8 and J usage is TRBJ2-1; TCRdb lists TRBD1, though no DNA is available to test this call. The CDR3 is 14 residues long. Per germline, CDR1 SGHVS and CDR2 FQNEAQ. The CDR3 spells CASSTGQGPGEQFF. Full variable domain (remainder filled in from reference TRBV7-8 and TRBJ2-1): GAGVSQSPRYKVAKRGQDVALRCDPISGHVSLFWYQQALGQGPEFLTYFQNEAQLDKSGLPSDRFFAERPEGSVSTLKIQRTQQEDSAVYLCASSTGQGPGEQFFGPGTRLTVL.

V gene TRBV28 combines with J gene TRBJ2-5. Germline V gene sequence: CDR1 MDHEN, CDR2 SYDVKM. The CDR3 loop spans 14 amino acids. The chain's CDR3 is CASSLYRVGKTQYF.

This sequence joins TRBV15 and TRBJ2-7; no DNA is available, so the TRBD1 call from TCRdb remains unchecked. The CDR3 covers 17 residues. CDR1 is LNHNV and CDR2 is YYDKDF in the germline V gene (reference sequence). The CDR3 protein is CATSRAGQSGLSYEQYF.

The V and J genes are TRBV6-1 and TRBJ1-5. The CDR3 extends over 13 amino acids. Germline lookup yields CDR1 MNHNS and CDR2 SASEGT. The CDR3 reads CVAAAYSNQPQHF.

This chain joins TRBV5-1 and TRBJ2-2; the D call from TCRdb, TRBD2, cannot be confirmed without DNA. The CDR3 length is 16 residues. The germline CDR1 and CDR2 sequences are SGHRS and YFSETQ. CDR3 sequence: CASSLLAGVTTGELFF.

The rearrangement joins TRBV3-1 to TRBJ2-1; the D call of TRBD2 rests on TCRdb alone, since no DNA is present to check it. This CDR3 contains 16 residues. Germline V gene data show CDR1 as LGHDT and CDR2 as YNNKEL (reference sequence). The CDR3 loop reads CASSQGDRDFYNEQFF.

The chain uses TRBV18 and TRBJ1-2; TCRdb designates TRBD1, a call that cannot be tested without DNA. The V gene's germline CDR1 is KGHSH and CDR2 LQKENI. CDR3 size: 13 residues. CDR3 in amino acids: CASSPPTDRGYTF.

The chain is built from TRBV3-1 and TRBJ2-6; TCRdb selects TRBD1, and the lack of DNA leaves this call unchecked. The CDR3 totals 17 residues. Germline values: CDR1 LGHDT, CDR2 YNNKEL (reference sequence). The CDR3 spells CASSRTGGFSGANVPTF. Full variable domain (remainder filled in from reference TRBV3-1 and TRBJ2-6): DTAVSQTPKYLVTQMGNDKSIKCEQNLGHDTMYWYKQDSKKFLKIMFSYNNKELIINETVPNRFSPKSPDKAHLNLHINSLELGDSAVYFCASSRTGGFSGANVPTFGAGSRLTVL.

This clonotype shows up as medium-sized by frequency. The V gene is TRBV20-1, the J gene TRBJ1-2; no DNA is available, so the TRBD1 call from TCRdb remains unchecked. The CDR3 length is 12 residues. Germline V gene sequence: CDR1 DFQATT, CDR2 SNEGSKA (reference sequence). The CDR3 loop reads CSAALRSYGYTF.

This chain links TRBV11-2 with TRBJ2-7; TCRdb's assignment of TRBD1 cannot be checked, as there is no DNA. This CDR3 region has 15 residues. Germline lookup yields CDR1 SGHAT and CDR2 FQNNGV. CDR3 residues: CASSFGTPVSYEQYF.

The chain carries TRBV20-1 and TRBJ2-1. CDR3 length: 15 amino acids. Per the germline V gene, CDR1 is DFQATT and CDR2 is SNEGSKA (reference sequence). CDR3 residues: CSARADPETTRGQFF.

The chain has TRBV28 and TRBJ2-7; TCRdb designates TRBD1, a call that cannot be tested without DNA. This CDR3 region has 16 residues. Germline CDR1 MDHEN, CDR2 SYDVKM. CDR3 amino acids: CASSGAWGKHYYEQYF. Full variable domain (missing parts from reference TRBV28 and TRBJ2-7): DVKVTQSSRYLVKRTGEKVFLECVQDMDHENMFWYRQDPGLGLRLIYFSYDVKMKEKGDIPEGYSVSREKKERFSLILESASTNQTSMYLCASSGAWGKHYYEQYFGPGTRLTVT.

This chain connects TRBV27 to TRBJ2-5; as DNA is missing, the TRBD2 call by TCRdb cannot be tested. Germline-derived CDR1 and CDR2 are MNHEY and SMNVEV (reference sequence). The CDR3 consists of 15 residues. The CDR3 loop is CASSPGLAGRETQYF.

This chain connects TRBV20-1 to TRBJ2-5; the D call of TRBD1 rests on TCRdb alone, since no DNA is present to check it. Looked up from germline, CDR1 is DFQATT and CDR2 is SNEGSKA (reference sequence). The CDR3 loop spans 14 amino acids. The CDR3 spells CSARALGHQETQYF.